The present T cell receptor (beta chain) was sequenced within a study of cytomegalovirus exposure and HLA in healthy donors (dated by TCRdb to the late 2010s). Study-level background: According to an earlier analysis of a few hundred of the donors, some 170 million T cells yielded some 110 million unique TCR beta sequences and about 300 Gb of sequence data. Roughly 300 gigabases of sequencing data and around 85 million unique TCR sequences made up an early release that covered about 640 HLA-typed donors. The genetic ancestry cluster associated with self-reported Caucasian donors included 81% of the approximately 410 genotyped donors. The study was designed to test whether signatures of past pathogen exposure could be identified by cataloging public T cell receptors. The study profiled the T cell repertoires of 666 subjects by immunosequencing and related them to cytomegalovirus serostatus. In addition to the first cohort of around 670 subjects, a separate validation cohort of 120 different subjects was used. The study combined high-throughput TCR immunosequencing, statistical association of individual TCRs with disease status, and machine learning to predict cytomegalovirus infection status. A later analysis re-examined previously published TCR beta repertoires from hundreds of donors and added high-resolution HLA genotyping to investigate patterns of TCR occurrence. Rather than drawing on any new phenotypic data, the later analysis identified candidate immune exposures from TCR beta sequences and the way those sequences occurred across donors. An earlier analysis of more than 450 of the donors used high-throughput TCR beta sequencing to judge whether each TCR beta V gene segment behaved as functional or pseudogenic. Donor age, sex, ethnicity and CMV serostatus were compiled alongside the repertoire data. Genome-wide SNP genotypes for about 65% of the 666 donors were used in a later genetic analysis, which treated that subset as a discovery cohort. All discovery cohort repertoires had been generated using a single sequencing platform. HLA typing included class I and class II loci at four-digit resolution. Typing coverage differed by locus: A, B, C, DRB1 and DQB1 were typed in about 629-640 donors, DQA1 in roughly 500, DPA1 in approximately 610, and DPB1 in just under 490. Five DR-DQ haplotypes were handled as single units for association and clustering because linkage in the cohort was strong. On average, 235,054 unique TCR beta nucleotide sequences were sequenced per donor among 300 to 500 genotyped donors of the cohort, with around 19% of those sequences being non-productive.

About this clone: No cognate antigen has been identified for it. Base quality data are lacking; no much larger clone is found one base away.

In total, approximately 700 healthy bone marrow donors made up the cohort. All cohort members were sampled while nominally healthy, although unrecorded immune exposures were likely present. CMV serostatus was positive for about 270 and negative for about 55% of the 666 cohort members, and was not recorded for this donor. A peripheral blood sample was collected from each donor, and TCR beta sequencing was performed on peripheral blood mononuclear cells. The Qiagen DNeasy Blood Extraction Kit was used to extract genomic DNA from the blood cell samples. What the work shows at the level of the full study, not this receptor alone: Because HLA typing was missing for some donors at each locus, association tests included only the typed subset. Around 16 rarely observed V segments, including chromosome 9 orphons, were excluded from the earlier analysis of approximately 500 of the donors because counts were too low. A group of highly shared sequence variants was considered likely to be a technical artifact of the sequencing pipeline. The study gave a list of more than 150 TCR beta chains associated with cytomegalovirus. Roughly uniform sequencing depth across donors was assumed in presence/absence analyses, although this assumption may not hold. Three of the identified cytomegalovirus-associated TCR beta chains were confirmed in vitro to be specific for cytomegalovirus antigens. Because the 87-base-pair reads could not distinguish some IMGT-functional V segments, including TRBV6-2 and TRBV6-3, those segments were excluded. Immune exposure information for the cohort was limited to CMV serostatus. In a later analysis, most CMV-associated TCR beta chains were found to appear HLA-restricted, with HLA associations seemingly driven largely by CMV exposure. Several of the top co-occurrence clusters appeared to be linked to parvovirus B19, influenza, CMV and Epstein-Barr virus, according to a later analysis. Specific HLA alleles were associated with 15,000 to 20,000 TCR beta sequences at a false discovery rate of 0.05 in a later analysis. A later genetic analysis reported fewer N-insertions in productive TCRs among donors in an Asian-associated ancestry cluster than the roughly 690-donor mean. In an earlier analysis of roughly 560 of the donors, most TCR beta V segments were observed in productive rearrangements about 87% or about 30% of the time, broadly matching IMGT annotations. A further reported finding was that TCR beta sequences accurately predicted the HLA-A and HLA-B alleles for most subjects in the first cohort. It was suggested by the authors that the approach could potentially be generalized to other disease states and immunological phenotypes. Compared with equally common non-associated chains, HLA-associated TCR beta chains in a later analysis were more clonally expanded and had lower generation probabilities. Most TCR sequences were seen in very few donors, while some public TCRs were found in many individuals. Correlated functional status among segregating V segments might be attributable to linkage disequilibrium, but an unknown experimental factor could not be ruled out. Only TCR beta chains were sequenced in this cohort, and the absence of alpha or paired-chain data limited detectable features. When HLA alleles, especially DR and DQ, strongly co-occurred, attributing TCR associations to individual alleles was difficult. In both the original and validation cohorts, the classifier was reported to diagnose cytomegalovirus status with high specificity and sensitivity. In a later analysis, TCR association rates were found to vary across HLA loci, with the most associated TCRs seen for DRB1 alleles and the fewest for HLA-C alleles. A later genetic analysis associated a missense DCLRE1C variant with V-gene and J-gene trimming of TCR beta chains, and an independent cohort replicated the association.

CDR1 and CDR2, per the germline V gene (reference sequence), are MNHEY and SMNVEV. V lost 7 bases and J lost 5 bases, and the count of bases not matched to a germline gene is 9. Spanning cysteine to phenylalanine, the CDR3 consists of 17 amino acids. Only the CDR3 region is kept as DNA, spanning 51 bases read in frame from base 1. Libraries were built with the immunoSEQ multiplex PCR assay. The multiplex PCR relied on a mix of 60 forward primers for TCR Vbeta segments and 13 reverse primers for TCR Jbeta segments. A multiplex PCR assay on genomic DNA amplified the CDR3 region of rearranged TCR beta genes. Amplified TCR beta libraries were sequenced as 87-base-pair reads on the Illumina HiSeq System. Regarding the original processing steps: A later analysis counted tens of millions of unique TCR beta chains across the 666 repertoires, and approximately 11 million of these chains were shared by at least two donors. Raw reads were error-corrected and collapsed into unique sequences by a nearest-neighbor algorithm in which closely related sequences were merged to remove PCR and sequencing errors. V, D and J gene segments were assigned by aligning CDR3 sequences to IMGT reference sequences. For a sequence to be retained, a match of at least six nucleotides to both a V gene segment and a J gene segment was required. Rearrangements were called productive when the CDR3 lacked stop codons and stayed in frame with V and J; all others were non-productive. CDR3 was defined by IMGT convention, running from the second conserved V-encoded cysteine to the conserved J-encoded phenylalanine. Sequences without an unambiguous match to a single V gene segment were excluded from the earlier analysis of several hundred of the donors. An earlier analysis of 550 to 650 of the donors classified V segments as functional when productive rearrangements were above 56.7% and as segregating when the standard deviation between donors was above 5%. A statistical classification framework was built to diagnose cytomegalovirus status from the catalog of TCR beta chain sequences. V and J gene assignment, in a later analysis, came from comparing TCR nucleotide sequences with IMGT/GENE-DB human TR gene sequences. Using the TCRdist pipeline, a later analysis assigned CDR3 sequences along with most-parsimonious VDJ recombination scenarios. A later analysis defined each TCR beta chain by its CDR3 amino acid sequence plus V-gene family, and excluded reads lacking a unique V-gene family. To address suspected cross-contamination and a sequencing artifact, a later analysis removed over 500 highly shared, low-generation-probability nucleotide sequences. A later analysis calculated a clonal expansion index for each public chain from normalized within-repertoire ranks of inferred template counts. Generation probabilities in a later analysis came from a VDJ recombination model fitted to out-of-frame rearrangements, and those results were checked against IGoR. Hypergeometric tests were used in a later analysis to score TCR-TCR, TCR-HLA and TCR-CMV co-occurrence, with a repertoire-size bias correction applied to the TCR pairs. To estimate false discovery rates, a later analysis permuted the HLA or CMV assignments 20 times. In a later analysis, co-occurring TCRs were grouped using DBSCAN, and TCRdist sequence similarity was added for clustering within HLA-allele-positive subsets. Co-occurrence clustering excluded repertoires with fewer than 30,000 or more than 120,000 public chains, plus five with anomalous nucleotide sharing. The table comes from immuneACCESS by way of TCRdb, which keeps in-frame sequences with V and J called. Part of the clones is missing from these tables; in studies checked, under half for an unresolved V gene and the rest for unknown reasons. D and trimming come from the DNA, and the V and J calls and clone size come from that table. This sample lists some 130,000 clones; roughly 70% were detected once. The top ten hold approximately 1.6% of the sample.

The material sequenced was PBMCs. The clonotype was recovered from a human donor in good health. The V gene is TRBV27 and the J gene is TRBJ2-2; TRBD2 aligns with 14 central bases. This receptor has the CDR3 CASTSTSGRVHTGELFF. At the DNA level, the sequence is TGTGCCAGCACCTCGACTAGCGGGAGGGTCCATACCGGGGAGCTGTTTTTT.